These 6 T cell receptor beta chains were sequenced from one sample in a study of T cell responses to AZD1222 COVID-19 vaccine. Clones were sequenced by immunoSEQ multiplex PCR, and TCRdb holds only the in-frame ones, with some missing. The sample has roughly 120,000 clones; more than 80% are singletons. Specimen: peripheral blood, collected 28 days after the second AZD1222 dose. These receptors were collected from an adult who received the AZD1222 COVID-19 vaccine.

Concerning this clone: This sample includes further DNA sequences coding for the same CDR3. The V gene is TRBV4-1, the J gene TRBJ2-7; 16 bases match TRBD2. The germline gives CDR1 MGHRA, CDR2 YSYEKL. The CDR3 has 16 residues. J lost 2 bases, V lost 4 bases, and 2 bases had no gene match. The CDR3 reads CASSPGTSGGAYEQYF. In DNA form, the CDR3 reads TGCGCCAGCAGCCCGGGGACTAGCGGGGGGGCCTACGAGCAGTACTTC.

The chain carries TRBV5-6 and TRBJ1-1, with 8 bases matching TRBD1. The germline V gene has CDR1 SGHDT and CDR2 YYEEEE. V dropped 4 bases and J dropped 6; count of bases not matched to a gene: 11. This CDR3 has 15 residues. The CDR3 DNA follows: TGTGCCAGCAGCATGACGGACAGGGCATCCTCTGAAGCTTTCTTT. It yields the protein CASSMTDRASSEAFF. The variable domain in full, with the rest retrieved from reference TRBV5-6 and TRBJ1-1, is DAGVTQSPTHLIKTRGQQVTLRCSPKSGHDTVSWYQQALGQGPQFIFQYYEEEERQRGNFPDRFSGHQFPNYSSELNVNALLLGDSALYLCASSMTDRASSEAFFGQGTRLTVV.

The J gene is TRBJ1-6, the V gene TRBV5-1; D ambiguous. V was clipped by 0 bases and J by 2 bases, with 6 bases between them. The CDR3 has 15 residues. CDR1 and CDR2 from the germline V gene are SGHRS and YFSETQ. In DNA, the CDR3 is TGCGCCAGCAGCTTGGATCCCGCCTATAATTCACCCCTCCACTTT. Its protein product is CASSLDPAYNSPLHF.

The V gene is TRBV5-1, the J gene TRBJ1-5; D call uncertain. Per the germline V gene, CDR1 is SGHRS and CDR2 is YFSETQ. V was cut by 0 bases and J by 4 bases, with 11 bases left in between. The CDR3 extends over 15 amino acids. In nucleotides, the CDR3 is TGCGCCAGCAGCTTGGAAGGATCAGAGAATCAGCCCCAGCATTTT. Translating it yields CASSLEGSENQPQHF.

V and J are TRBV3-1 (or the pseudogene TRBV3-2) and TRBJ2-7; tentatively, D is TRBD2 (6 bases). V was trimmed by 4 bases and J by 0 bases, leaving 10 bases between them. Germline V lookup: CDR1 LGHDT, CDR2 YNNKEL (reference sequence). The CDR3 contains 14 residues. The CDR3 sequence: CASSPGLTSYEQYF. CDR3 DNA: TGTGCCAGCAGCCCGGGACTGACCTCCTACGAGCAGTACTTC.

The chain joins TRBV21-1 to TRBJ2-7; TRBD1 is the table's D call and was not checked against the DNA. TRBV21-1 is a recognized pseudogene. This CDR3 comprises 15 residues. This chain's CDR3 is CASSKVKGRPYEQYF. CDR3 nucleotide sequence: TGTGCCAGCAGCAAAGTTAAGGGGCGCCCCTACGAGCAGTACTTC.